Following are 18 T cell receptor beta chains from one sample sequenced in a study of T cells in Graves' hyperthyroidism and ophthalmopathy. Template material for amplifying TCR beta CDR3 regions consisted of RNA transcripts. The HTBI primer set served for first-round RT-PCR of the TCR CDR3. TCRdb called the multiplex PCR reads again in MiXCR, with one record for every CDR3 protein. The repertoire consists of under 300,000 distinct CDR3 sequences, with less than 15% occurring once and the leading ten covering 7.5% to 8%. Sequenced input: blood. These receptors came from a woman aged 25 to 39 with Graves' hyperthyroidism that later progressed to Graves' ophthalmopathy.

The table lists this clonotype with many counts. The genes are TRBV20-1 and TRBJ2-3; 7 bases are shared with TRBD2. There are 12 residues in the CDR3. The germline V gene has CDR1 DFQATT and CDR2 SNEGSKA (reference sequence). V was pared by 5 bases and J by 3 bases, with 2 bases of the junction left unmatched. CDR3 protein: CSADSGTDTQYF. Here the CDR3 DNA reads TGCAGTGCTGATAGCGGGACAGATACGCAGTATTTT.

Comments on this clonotype: Germline and junction disagree at one end, which may indicate a read error. This sequence joins TRBV11-2 and TRBJ2-1, with 10 bases identical to TRBD2. CDR1 is SGHAT, CDR2 FQNNGV, per germline. The CDR3 runs to 15 residues. In DNA form, the CDR3 reads TGTGCCAGCAGCGGATTAGCGGGAGGTTACAATGAGCAGCTCTTC. This encodes CASSGLAGGYNEQLF.

This clonotype was seen a few times. The chain uses TRBV6-2 or TRBV6-3 and TRBJ2-3; 12 bases match TRBD2. The V gene end was trimmed by 1 base and the J gene end by 2 bases; junction bases not matched to a gene: 10. Germline lookup yields CDR1 MNHEY and CDR2 SVGEGT. There are 19 residues in the CDR3. The chain's CDR3 is CASSYFPSGRALTTDTQYF. The DNA of the CDR3 is TGTGCCAGCAGTTACTTCCCTAGCGGGAGGGCCCTCACCACAGATACGCAGTATTTT.

In its sample, this clonotype was seen a few times. It may be a read error: a sequence one base away is much more abundant. The chain recombines TRBV3-1 with TRBJ2-3, with a possible D match to TRBD2 (5 bases). Per the germline V gene, CDR1 is LGHDT and CDR2 is YNNKEL (reference sequence). The CDR3 covers 12 residues. Here the CDR3 DNA reads TGTGCCAACAGCCAAGATAAGCGGACGCAGTATTTT. Translating it yields CANSQDKRTQYF.

This clonotype appeared many times. The chain has TRBV13 and TRBJ2-4; D perhaps matches TRBD1 (5 bases). V dropped 2 bases and J dropped 1 base, with 15 bases sitting between them. Germline V gene lookup returns CDR1 PRHDT and CDR2 FYEKMQ (reference sequence). CDR3 length: 17 residues. CDR3 coding DNA: TGTGCCAGCAGCTTAAAATTAGGGGTTCGGGCCAAAAACATTCAGTACTTC. Its protein product is CASSLKLGVRAKNIQYF.

This clonotype was counted ten times or more. CDR3 nucleotide sequence: TGTGCCAGCAGCCCGGGGGCGGGGGCTTACAATGAGCAGTTCTTC. Translation: CASSPGAGAYNEQFF. The chain recombines TRBV5-5 with TRBJ2-1, with D possibly matching TRBD2 (7 bases). V shed 4 bases and J shed 4 bases, with 15 bases lying between them. CDR1 is SGHKS, CDR2 YYEKEE, per germline (reference sequence). CDR3 length equals 15 residues.

This clonotype was seen at least ten times. The chain carries TRBV12-3 or TRBV12-4 and TRBJ2-7; D is uncertain. Trimming pared 5 bases from V and 0 bases from J, leaving 11 bases between. This CDR3 has 14 residues. CDR3 bases: TGTGCCAGCAGTCCTTTCGTAAGCTCCTACGAGCAGTACTTC. This translates into CASSPFVSSYEQYF.

This clonotype was detected many times. The genes are TRBV7-8 and TRBJ2-1; D might be TRBD1 or TRBD2, each matching 5 bases. Trimming stripped 1 base from V and 5 bases from J, with 9 bases between. Germline-derived CDR1 and CDR2 are SGHVS and FQNEAQ. This CDR3 is 14 amino acids long. CDR3 nucleotides: TGTGCCAGCAGCTTAGGGGGGACCAACAATGAGCAGTTCTTC. It codes for CASSLGGTNNEQFF.

The V gene is TRBV29-1, the J gene TRBJ2-3; 7 bases are shared with TRBD1. Trimming cost V 6 bases and J 2 bases; bases outside gene matches: 8. Germline lookup yields CDR1 SQVTM and CDR2 ANQGSEA. The CDR3 totals 14 residues. The CDR3 loop reads CSVDRAQSTDTQYF. CDR3 nucleotides: TGCAGCGTCGACAGGGCCCAATCCACAGATACGCAGTATTTT.

A few counts support this clonotype. Possible read error: a much larger clone is one base away. This chain joins TRBV3-2 and TRBJ2-1; the table's D call TRBD2 went unverified against the DNA. TRBV3-2 has pseudogene status. The CDR3 has 14 amino acids. CDR3 in DNA: TGTGCCAGCAGCCCTAGGGCGGGAGTAAGTGGGCAGTTCTTC. It yields the protein CASSPRAGVSGQFF.

The chain is built from TRBV27 and TRBJ1-2; 7 bases are a match to TRBD1. The J segment lost 8 bases and the V segment lost 4 bases, leaving 10 bases of the junction unmatched. Germline values: CDR1 MNHEY, CDR2 SMNVEV (reference sequence). The CDR3 is 14 amino acids. The CDR3 is CASSSGQPSRGYTF. The CDR3 DNA reads TGTGCCAGCAGTTCGGGACAGCCGTCTAGGGGCTACACCTTC.

A remark on this clonotype: This may be a read error: a much more frequent sequence differs by one nucleotide. V and J are TRBV6-1 and TRBJ2-2; TRBD2 matches 10 bases. The CDR3 covers 16 residues. Germline V CDR1 and CDR2: MNHNS, SASEGT. V gave up 10 bases and J gave up 2 bases; unmatched junction bases: 10. The chain's CDR3 is CANRPTSGENTGELFF. The DNA of the CDR3 is TGTGCCAACAGACCCACTAGCGGGGAAAACACCGGGGAGCTGTTTTTT.

This clonotype came up many times. The chain joins TRBV27 to TRBJ2-7, with 12 positions matching TRBD2. The ends lost 4 bases at V and 4 bases at J; junction bases unmatched: 5. The germline V gene encodes CDR1 MNHEY and CDR2 SMNVEV (reference sequence). This CDR3 region has 15 residues. CDR3 DNA sequence: TGTGCCAGCAGTTCCCGGACTAGCGGGACTTACGAGCAGTACTTC. It encodes CASSSRTSGTYEQYF.

This clonotype came up many times. The chain combines TRBV7-2 with TRBJ1-5, with D perhaps matching TRBD1 (5 bases). V shed 5 bases and J shed 5 bases, with 16 bases lying between them. The CDR3 loop spans 15 amino acids. CDR1 is SGHTA, CDR2 FQGNSA, per germline. CDR3: CASSVSGAGHQPQHF. The CDR3 DNA reads as TGTGCCAGCAGCGTATCCGGGGCCGGGCATCAGCCCCAGCATTTT.

This clonotype was counted many times. This chain uses TRBV20-1 with TRBJ2-5, with D perhaps TRBD2 (6 bases). In germline, CDR1 is DFQATT, CDR2 SNEGSKA (reference sequence). Trimming shortened V by 5 bases and J by 4 bases, and 14 bases separated the two germline ends. This CDR3 region has 13 residues. The CDR3 sequence is CSAAGPPGETQYF. For the CDR3, the DNA is TGCAGTGCTGCGGGGCCACCAGGAGAGACCCAGTACTTC.

In this sample, this clonotype turned up many times. The gene calls are TRBV12-3 or TRBV12-4 and TRBJ1-1; D is perhaps TRBD1 (6 bases). The CDR3 spans 13 residues. V was trimmed by 7 bases and J by 1 base, leaving 10 bases between them. The CDR3 nucleotides read TGTGCCAGCACCCGACAGGAGAACACTGAAGCTTTCTTT. It codes for CASTRQENTEAFF.

The chain carries TRBV19 and TRBJ1-3; D is uncertain. The V gene's germline CDR1 is LNHDA and CDR2 SQIVND (reference sequence). CDR3 length equals 14 residues. With 10 bases removed from V and 2 bases from J, the gap between germline ends came to 15 bases. CDR3 protein: CATSRLSTGNTIYF. CDR3 DNA: TGTGCCACATCACGCCTCTCCACTGGAAACACCATATATTTT.

This clonotype was counted at least ten times. The V gene is TRBV7-2, the J gene TRBJ2-3, with D perhaps TRBD1 or TRBD2 (5 bases each). The CDR3 is 16 amino acids. V was pared by 5 bases and J by 4 bases, with 19 bases between. Germline loops: CDR1 SGHTA, CDR2 FQGNSA. This CDR3 reads CASSARDAGTSDTQYF. CDR3 in DNA: TGTGCCAGCAGCGCTCGGGACGCCGGAACCTCAGATACGCAGTATTTT.